The entry that follows covers one T cell receptor beta chain sequence. In the authors' workflow: Reference gene primer amplification gave estimated nucleated cell counts. Produced via immunoSEQ multiplex PCR; TCRdb's table is partial and in-frame only. That table gives V, J and clone size, and the DNA gave D and trimming. The repertoire holds about 140,000 clones, with around 87% as singletons. This sample is drawn from a study of blood T cell repertoires in COVID-19. Study at large: Spain, Italy and the United States supplied samples that represented acute and convalescent COVID-19. Sample material is recorded as cDNA or gDNA derived from T cells, B-cell-depleted T cells, or PBMCs.

Germline V lookup: CDR1 MNHEY, CDR2 SVGAGI. The CDR3 runs 16 residues. V was pared by 0 bases and J by 0 bases, with 6 bases between. This receptor was obtained from a woman in her forties or fifties with active or convalescent COVID-19. The V call is TRBV6-5, the J call TRBJ1-6; D remains ambiguous. Sample: peripheral blood. The CDR3 sequence: CASSYSAGSYNSPLHF. The CDR3 bases are TGTGCCAGCAGTTACTCAGCAGGCTCCTATAATTCACCCCTCCACTTT.